A selection of T cell receptor beta chains follows, all from one sample in a study of naive and memory T cell subsets. TCRdb reanalysed the UMI-ligation and nested PCR reads using MiXCR and keeps one entry per CDR3 protein. The sample has about 100,000 distinct CDR3 sequences, approximately 15% seen once. The sample taken for sequencing was naive CD8+ T cells from blood. The receptors derive from a human donor in good health. Both conserved end residues are part of each CDR3. A D gene is named only where the DNA matches it firmly. Size is omitted from some rows. Given values are once, few, many or a class for expanded clones.

.,TRBJ1-1,many,TRBV7-9,CAIDTGNTEAFF,TGTGCCATCGATACAGGGAACACTGAAGCTTTCTTT
TRBD1,TRBJ1-2,.,TRBV5-6,CASSLGTGSGYTF,TGTGCCAGCAGCTTGGGGACAGGGAGTGGCTACACCTTC
TRBD2,TRBJ2-3,few,TRBV11-2,CASSPSRGDTDTQYF,TGTGCCAGCAGCCCATCTCGGGGGGATACAGATACGCAGTATTTT
.,TRBJ1-2,many,TRBV4-1,CASSPSSPRDYGYTF,TGCGCCAGCAGCCCCAGCAGCCCCCGGGACTATGGCTACACCTTC
.,TRBJ2-7,.,TRBV12-3/TRBV12-4,CASSFSPNEQYF,TGTGCCAGCAGTTTTTCCCCCAACGAGCAGTACTTC
.,TRBJ2-3,many,TRBV4-3,CASSQDALDTQYF,TGCGCCAGCAGCCAAGACGCCCTGGATACGCAGTATTTT
TRBD1,TRBJ2-7,many,TRBV20-1,CSARGQGSSYEQYF,TGCAGTGCTAGAGGACAGGGAAGCTCCTACGAGCAGTACTTC
TRBD2,TRBJ2-7,many,TRBV4-3,CASSQERASGGYEQYF,TGCGCCAGCAGCCAAGAGAGGGCAAGCGGGGGCTACGAGCAGTACTTC
.,TRBJ2-7,many,TRBV27,CASKPDGGAYTGYEQYF,TGTGCCAGCAAACCGGATGGGGGGGCGTATACGGGTTACGAGCAGTACTTC
TRBD1,TRBJ2-7,few,TRBV4-3,CASSQPGQGFYEQYF,TGCGCCAGCAGCCAGCCGGGACAGGGGTTTTACGAGCAGTACTTC
.,TRBJ2-1,.,TRBV21-1,CASSKDGGGSGRGSEQFF,TGTGCCAGCAGCAAAGATGGGGGGGGTAGCGGGAGAGGGAGTGAGCAGTTCTTC
TRBD1,TRBJ1-1,few,TRBV19,CASSQVRQGPRNTEAFF,TGTGCCAGTAGTCAGGTCCGACAGGGGCCGAGGAACACTGAAGCTTTCTTT
.,TRBJ1-5,few,TRBV9,CASSSGSGVQPQHF,TGTGCCAGCAGCTCGGGCTCAGGGGTCCAGCCCCAGCATTTT
TRBD2,TRBJ2-3,.,TRBV7-6,CASSLGLAGSTDTQYF,TGTGCCAGCAGCTTGGGACTAGCGGGGTCCACAGATACGCAGTATTTT
.,TRBJ2-7,few,TRBV12-3/TRBV12-4,CASSLSLPYEQYF,TGTGCCAGCAGTTTGTCACTGCCCTACGAGCAGTACTTC
.,TRBJ1-2,few,TRBV4-3,CASSQERAGNYGYTF,TGCGCCAGCAGCCAAGAAAGGGCGGGGAACTATGGCTACACCTTC
TRBD1,TRBJ1-1,.,TRBV12-3/TRBV12-4,CASSLPGQGVFNTEAFF,TGTGCCAGCAGCTTACCGGGACAGGGAGTCTTCAACACTGAAGCTTTCTTT
TRBD1,TRBJ1-5,many,TRBV24-1,CATSDMGQNQPQHF,TGTGCCACCAGTGATATGGGACAGAATCAGCCCCAGCATTTT
.,TRBJ2-7,.,TRBV30,CAWSLYLTYEQYF,TGTGCCTGGAGCCTCTATCTGACCTACGAGCAGTACTTC
.,TRBJ2-7,many,TRBV4-3,CASSQVWQASYEQYF,TGCGCCAGCAGCCAAGTCTGGCAGGCCTCCTACGAGCAGTACTTC
TRBD2,TRBJ2-7,.,TRBV4-2,CASSWSGRANEQYF,TGTGCCAGCAGCTGGAGCGGGAGGGCCAACGAGCAGTACTTC
.,TRBJ2-2,many,TRBV4-3,CASSQGIFRTENTGELFF,TGCGCCAGCAGCCAAGGAATTTTCAGGACAGAGAACACCGGGGAGCTGTTTTTT
.,TRBJ2-7,few,TRBV13,CASRQQDATPDEQYF,TGTGCCAGCCGTCAGCAGGACGCGACCCCGGATGAGCAGTACTTC
.,TRBJ2-1,few,TRBV7-3,CASSYTSNEQFF,TGTGCCAGCAGCTACACTAGCAATGAGCAGTTCTTC
TRBD2,TRBJ2-1,.,TRBV10-3,CAITSGPGYNEQFF,TGTGCCATTACTAGCGGGCCTGGCTACAATGAGCAGTTCTTC
.,TRBJ2-6,once,TRBV11-2,CASSGQRYGANVLTF,TGTGCCAGCAGCGGACAGAGGTATGGGGCCAACGTCCTGACTTTC
.,TRBJ2-3,few,TRBV29-1,CSVPGGQDEPSTDTQYF,TGCAGCGTACCGGGGGGCCAGGACGAGCCTAGCACAGATACGCAGTATTTT
.,TRBJ2-1,few,TRBV9,CASSDSGHSYNEQFF,TGTGCCAGCAGCGATAGCGGTCACTCCTACAATGAGCAGTTCTTC
TRBD1,TRBJ1-2,many,TRBV28,CASSLYSGGRFIAGYTF,TGTGCCAGCAGTTTATATTCAGGGGGCCGATTTATTGCTGGCTACACCTTC
.,TRBJ1-2,many,TRBV15,CATSDLEREHYGYTF,TGTGCCACCAGCGATCTAGAAAGGGAGCACTATGGCTACACCTTC
.,TRBJ1-5,.,TRBV12-3/TRBV12-4,CASNSASNQPQHF,TGTGCCAGCAATTCAGCTAGCAATCAGCCCCAGCATTTT
.,TRBJ2-7,many,TRBV23-1,CASSGIDYHEQYF,TGCGCCAGCAGCGGAATCGACTACCACGAGCAGTACTTC
.,TRBJ1-1,many,TRBV7-9,CASTRDSWDTEAFF,TGTGCCAGCACCCGAGACAGTTGGGATACTGAAGCTTTCTTT
.,TRBJ2-2,few,TRBV4-3,CASSQAGPGTGELFF,TGCGCCAGCAGCCAAGCAGGGCCGGGGACCGGGGAGCTGTTTTTT
TRBD1,TRBJ1-3,few,TRBV7-9,CASSAQGAGNTIYF,TGTGCCAGCAGCGCTCAGGGGGCTGGAAACACCATATATTTT
.,TRBJ2-2,few,TRBV30,CAWSDTGELFF,TGTGCCTGGAGTGACACCGGGGAGCTGTTTTTT
.,TRBJ1-2,.,TRBV30,CAWTGDGPTFYGYTF,TGTGCCTGGACGGGGGATGGGCCGACCTTCTATGGCTACACCTTC
.,TRBJ2-3,few,TRBV5-4,CASSLAVTSTDTQYF,TGTGCCAGCAGCTTGGCCGTGACTAGCACAGATACGCAGTATTTT
.,TRBJ1-5,.,TRBV4-1,CASSQDTGYGQPQHF,TGCGCCAGCAGCCAAGATACGGGGTATGGTCAGCCCCAGCATTTT
.,TRBJ2-1,.,TRBV10-3,CAISESFGVPEQFF,TGTGCCATCAGTGAGTCGTTTGGCGTCCCTGAGCAGTTCTTC
TRBD1,TRBJ1-1,.,TRBV7-9,CASSLTGGAGSRNTEAFF,TGTGCCAGCAGCTTAACAGGGGGCGCAGGTAGCAGGAACACTGAAGCTTTCTTT
.,TRBJ2-5,.,TRBV12-3/TRBV12-4,CASSFPDTKETQYF,TGTGCCAGCAGTTTCCCGGACACAAAAGAGACCCAGTACTTC
TRBD2,TRBJ2-1,few,TRBV7-9,CASSLPGGSAEQFF,TGTGCCAGCAGCTTGCCGGGAGGGAGTGCTGAGCAGTTCTTC
.,TRBJ1-1,.,TRBV12-3/TRBV12-4,CASSSGKAFF,TGTGCCAGCAGTTCAGGGAAAGCTTTCTTT